The rows below give T cell receptor beta chains drawn from one sample of a study of T-cell reconstitution after alpha-beta-depleted transplantation in children. MiXCR, applied by TCRdb to the PCR reads, yields one record per CDR3 protein. The data show 200,000 to 250,000 distinct CDR3 sequences, with roughly 7.7% seen just once and 5% to 8% held by the top ten. This sample comprised PBMCs, mostly from graft donor cells, obtained 180 days after TCRalphabeta/CD19-depleted stem cell transplant. These receptors were obtained from a male patient younger than 18 who had a stem cell transplant for acute lymphoblastic leukemia, so the T cells may come from the graft donor. Both conserved end residues are trimmed from each CDR3. Fields, in order: D gene, J gene, V gene, CDR3 protein. The D gene is left open where the match is weak.

D: TRBD1
J: TRBJ2-1
V: TRBV24-1
CDR3: ATSSTGGPYNEQF

D: TRBD1
J: TRBJ1-4
V: TRBV18
CDR3: ASSPPGQRSEKLF

D: TRBD2
J: TRBJ2-3
V: TRBV7-2
CDR3: ASSLAGTSHTDTQY

D: .
J: TRBJ2-6
V: TRBV7-6
CDR3: ASSPGLATGANVLT

D: TRBD1
J: TRBJ1-3
V: TRBV18
CDR3: ASSPFTGTVGNTIY

D: .
J: TRBJ2-2
V: TRBV10-3
CDR3: AISELIRGGNTGELF

D: TRBD1
J: TRBJ2-3
V: TRBV5-4
CDR3: ASSAGVGGPTDTQY

D: TRBD2
J: TRBJ2-5
V: TRBV12-3/TRBV12-4
CDR3: ASSFSSGAQETQY

D: .
J: TRBJ1-3
V: TRBV12-3/TRBV12-4
CDR3: ASPGHEGNTIY

D: .
J: TRBJ1-1
V: TRBV11-2
CDR3: ASSFAWDTEAF

D: .
J: TRBJ2-7
V: TRBV7-3
CDR3: ASSLYGASEQY

D: .
J: TRBJ2-2
V: TRBV3-1
CDR3: ASSQTRNGELF

D: TRBD1
J: TRBJ2-7
V: TRBV6-6
CDR3: ATRRTGLGEQY

D: .
J: TRBJ2-2
V: TRBV12-3/TRBV12-4
CDR3: ASSSTGELF

D: .
J: TRBJ2-5
V: TRBV6-5
CDR3: ASSYSFIIQETQY

D: .
J: TRBJ1-1
V: TRBV20-1
CDR3: SAPRTAGAEAF

D: TRBD2
J: TRBJ2-7
V: TRBV20-1
CDR3: SARGREGPYEQY

D: .
J: TRBJ2-1
V: TRBV7-3
CDR3: ASSLIPDGYNEQF

D: .
J: TRBJ1-1
V: TRBV20-1
CDR3: SAYYSGMNTEAF

D: TRBD2
J: TRBJ2-1
V: TRBV19
CDR3: ASSIGLAGGVNEQF

D: .
J: TRBJ2-7
V: TRBV7-2
CDR3: ASSLATRDEQY

D: TRBD1
J: TRBJ1-5
V: TRBV7-8
CDR3: ASSIYRGPNQPQH

D: TRBD1
J: TRBJ2-7
V: TRBV20-1
CDR3: SANRDRAVYEQY

D: .
J: TRBJ2-1
V: TRBV13
CDR3: ASSLQGGDEQF

D: TRBD1
J: TRBJ2-5
V: TRBV5-1
CDR3: ASKTGIMETQY

D: .
J: TRBJ1-2
V: TRBV20-1
CDR3: SAYRTANYGYT

D: TRBD2
J: TRBJ2-1
V: TRBV12-3/TRBV12-4
CDR3: ALSLLLAGGPGNEQF

D: .
J: TRBJ2-2
V: TRBV4-1
CDR3: ASSPDTGELF

D: TRBD1
J: TRBJ1-2
V: TRBV15
CDR3: ATSRDLFQGEFDGYT

D: TRBD1
J: TRBJ2-2
V: TRBV20-1
CDR3: SARDLDRSYTGELF

D: .
J: TRBJ1-1
V: TRBV29-1
CDR3: SGDTEAF

D: TRBD1
J: TRBJ2-5
V: TRBV18
CDR3: ASSPAWDREQTQY

D: .
J: TRBJ2-7
V: TRBV7-2
CDR3: ASSLTTAYEQY

D: TRBD1
J: TRBJ2-5
V: TRBV11-2
CDR3: ASSSLTGYQETQY

D: .
J: TRBJ2-5
V: TRBV28
CDR3: ASSLPWGEEETQY

D: .
J: TRBJ1-4
V: TRBV5-1
CDR3: ASSLQGFNEKLF

D: .
J: TRBJ2-7
V: TRBV24-1
CDR3: ATSYEQGRYEQY

D: TRBD1
J: TRBJ1-2
V: TRBV10-3
CDR3: AIRRGTGGPYGYT

D: TRBD1
J: TRBJ1-4
V: TRBV6-5
CDR3: ASSYSTGLNEKLF

D: TRBD1
J: TRBJ2-5
V: TRBV7-2
CDR3: ASSSGQTQTQY

D: .
J: TRBJ2-1
V: TRBV5-1
CDR3: ASSLRETEGNEQF

D: .
J: TRBJ2-1
V: TRBV12-5
CDR3: ASGSGLVPYNEQF

D: TRBD1
J: TRBJ1-1
V: TRBV12-3/TRBV12-4
CDR3: ASTLTGGNTEAF

D: .
J: TRBJ2-1
V: TRBV5-1
CDR3: ASSRVEGVYNEQF

D: TRBD2
J: TRBJ2-2
V: TRBV28
CDR3: ASSLREGTGELF

D: TRBD1
J: TRBJ2-1
V: TRBV6-5
CDR3: ASSYPGTGGDNEQF

D: TRBD2
J: TRBJ2-5
V: TRBV3-1
CDR3: ASSQEVAGPRGETQY

D: .
J: TRBJ2-7
V: TRBV5-1
CDR3: ASSLIGKGYEQY